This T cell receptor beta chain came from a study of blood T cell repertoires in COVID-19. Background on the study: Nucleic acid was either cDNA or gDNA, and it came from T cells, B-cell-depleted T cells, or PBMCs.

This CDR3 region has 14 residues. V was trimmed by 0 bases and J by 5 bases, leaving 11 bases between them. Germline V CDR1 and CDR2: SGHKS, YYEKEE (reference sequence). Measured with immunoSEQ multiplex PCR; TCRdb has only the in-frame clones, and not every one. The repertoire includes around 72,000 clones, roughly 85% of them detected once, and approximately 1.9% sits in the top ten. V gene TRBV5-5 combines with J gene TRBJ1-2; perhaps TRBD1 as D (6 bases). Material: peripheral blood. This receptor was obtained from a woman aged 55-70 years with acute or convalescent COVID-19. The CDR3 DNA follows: TGTGCCAGCAGCTTGGGACAGGAAGGTTATGGCTACACCTTC. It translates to CASSLGQEGYGYTF.